This TCR beta chain was retrieved from a study of blood T cell repertoires in COVID-19. About the research overall: Acute-phase and convalescent COVID-19 samples originated in the United States, Italy and Spain.

Those who participated ranged in age from roughly 18 to 89 years and resided in about two dozen US areas. This CDR3 has 15 amino acids. CDR1 is SNHLY and CDR2 is FYNNEI in the germline V gene. V was pared by 8 bases and J by 5 bases, with 8 bases of the junction left unmatched. Clones were read by immunoSEQ multiplex PCR, and TCRdb kept only the in-frame ones, dropping some. The sample yields approximately 350,000 clones, 87% seen once. Sequenced sample: PBMCs or T cells enriched from blood (not recorded which). The chain combines TRBV2 with TRBJ2-5, with 13 bases that match TRBD2. The receptor was derived from a woman in her thirties who had recovered from COVID-19. CDR3 in DNA: TGTGCCAGCGGGAGGACTAGCGGGAGAAGTGAGACCCAGTACTTC. It codes for CASGRTSGRSETQYF. Looking up the rest from reference TRBV2 and TRBJ2-5 gives the full variable domain: EPEVTQTPSHQVTQMGQEVILRCVPISNHLYFYWYRQILGQKVEFLVSFYNNEISEKSEIFDDQFSVERPDGSNFTLKIRSTKLEDSAMYFCASGRTSGRSETQYFGPGTRLLVL.